This passage covers 4 T cell receptor beta chains from one sample sequenced in a study of blood T cells in healthy people across ages. It was with a sample-barcoded 5' primer and a J-beta primer mix that a second PCR of roughly 6 to 12 cycles was run. TCRdb fed the 5' RACE reads into MiXCR, producing one record per CDR3 protein. The sample gives 650,000 to 1,000,000 distinct CDR3 sequences, around 36% of which show up once; about an eighth is in the top ten. The sequenced sample was blood. The source is a man in his late teens or twenties in good health.

The V and J genes are TRBV20-1 and TRBJ1-5; possibly TRBD1 for D (5 bases). V lost 5 bases and J 3 bases, leaving 11 bases between the germline ends. This CDR3 has 13 residues. Looked up from germline, CDR1 is DFQATT and CDR2 is SNEGSKA (reference sequence). The DNA for the CDR3 is TGCAGTGCTGGGGACGAGGTCAATCAGCCCCAGCATTTT. It specifies CSAGDEVNQPQHF.

Concerning this clonotype itself: A junction end diverges from the germline sequence, so it may reflect a read error. The chain is built from TRBV7-2 and TRBJ2-3, with D unresolved. Per the germline V gene, CDR1 is SGHTA and CDR2 is FQGNSA. The CDR3 contains 14 residues. CDR3: CAGSLQRSTDTQYF. The CDR3 DNA reads as TGTGCCGGCAGCTTACAGCGAAGCACAGATACGCAGTATTTT.

To note about this clonotype: Just one base apart from a much larger clone, this may be a read error. The chain uses TRBV5-5 and TRBJ1-6; no firm D call. Germline CDR1 SGHKS, CDR2 YYEKEE (reference sequence). V lost 3 bases and J 3 bases, leaving 13 bases between the germline ends. The CDR3 loop spans 16 amino acids. CDR3 residues: CASSSDPHSYNSPLHF. In DNA, the CDR3 is TGTGCCAGCAGCTCGGACCCTCACAGCTATAATTCACCCCTCCACTTT.

The rearrangement joins TRBV27 to TRBJ2-5, with 9 nucleotides matching TRBD2. The CDR3 is 14 amino acids. V trimming: 2 bases; J trimming: 11 bases; junction bases outside the gene matches: 9. The germline V gene has CDR1 MNHEY and CDR2 SMNVEV (reference sequence). This CDR3 is CASSLASGNNEQYF. CDR3 sequence (DNA): TGTGCCAGCAGTTTAGCTAGCGGGAACAATGAGCAGTACTTC.